The entry below describes one T cell receptor (beta chain). No antigen is known for it. The input lacks base qualities; no much larger clone sits a single base away. V ends up 8 bases short and J 5 bases short, with an unmatched junction base count of 6. The CDR3, from cysteine to phenylalanine, totals 13 residues. Only the CDR3 region is kept as DNA, spanning 39 bases read in frame from base 1. The germline V gene encodes CDR1 SGHTA and CDR2 FQGNSA. Receptor libraries were prepared by the immunoSEQ multiplex PCR assay. TCRdb took over this immuneACCESS table, retaining in-frame rearrangements with V and J assigned. Such tables are incomplete; in checked studies, under half of the missing clones stem from an unresolved V gene, and the remainder is unexplained. Counted in this sample were some 120,000 clones; over 80% of them appeared once. The biggest ten clones account for about 3.3% of the sample.

The source of the sample is a study of CD4+ T cells in melanoma (dated by TCRdb to the early 2020s). A note on the overall study: The study examined neoantigen-specific CD4+ T cells in human melanoma.

What the research found in general, with its limitations: The report described a correlation between neoantigen-specific CD4+ T cells and the function of CD8+ T cells, macrophages and B cells. Neoantigen-specific CD4+ T cells in melanoma were reported to have a range of differentiation states.

Patients with melanoma were used as donors. Sequenced: peripheral blood. The chain is assembled from TRBV7-2 and TRBJ1-2; 9 bases in between match TRBD1. This TCR was sampled from a human donor with melanoma. The bases read TGTGCCAGCGGGACAGGGCAGGGGTATGGCTACACCTTC. Translation gives CASGTGQGYGYTF.